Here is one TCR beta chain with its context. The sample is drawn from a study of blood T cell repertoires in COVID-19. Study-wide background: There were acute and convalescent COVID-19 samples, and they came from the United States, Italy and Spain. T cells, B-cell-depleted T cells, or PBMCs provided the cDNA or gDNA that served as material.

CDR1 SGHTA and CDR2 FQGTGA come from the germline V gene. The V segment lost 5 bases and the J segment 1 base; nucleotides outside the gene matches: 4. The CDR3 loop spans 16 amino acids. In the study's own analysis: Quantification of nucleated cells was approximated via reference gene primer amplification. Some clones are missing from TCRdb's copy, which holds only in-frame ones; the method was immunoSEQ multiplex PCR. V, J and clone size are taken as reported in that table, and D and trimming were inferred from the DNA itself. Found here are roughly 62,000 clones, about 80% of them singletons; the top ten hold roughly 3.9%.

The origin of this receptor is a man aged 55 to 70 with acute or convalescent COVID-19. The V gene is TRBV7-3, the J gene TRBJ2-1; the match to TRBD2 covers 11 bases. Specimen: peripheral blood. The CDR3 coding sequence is TGTGCCAGCAGCACGGGGACTAGCGGTTCCTACAATGAGCAGTTCTTC. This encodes CASSTGTSGSYNEQFF.